This is a list of T cell receptor beta chains from one sample in a study of early T cells in non-severe SARS-CoV-2 infection. From the 5' RACE reads, TCRdb called clonotypes with MiXCR, one entry per CDR3 protein. The profile shows 54,000 or so distinct CDR3 sequences, around 12% of them singletons. The sample comprised whole blood. Receptor source: an adult who was a healthcare worker with PCR-confirmed SARS-CoV-2 infection or an uninfected control (not recorded which). Each CDR3 is given with its conserved first and last residue. Fields, in order: CDR3 DNA, CDR3 protein, J gene, clone size, D gene, V gene. A D gene is named only where the DNA matches it firmly. Not every row has a clone size; where given, it reads once, few, many or a size class.

TGTGCCAGCAGTACCGGGACACCACAAGAGACCCAGTACTTC,CASSTGTPQETQYF,TRBJ2-5,many,.,TRBV6-6
TGTGCCAGCAGCATGGGGGGACAGAAAAATTCACCCCTCCACTTT,CASSMGGQKNSPLHF,TRBJ1-6,few,TRBD1,TRBV6-6
TGTGCCAGCAGGCAGGGGAACAATCAGCCCCAGCATTTT,CASRQGNNQPQHF,TRBJ1-5,.,.,TRBV28
TGTGCCAGCAGCCTCAAGGGACGGACTGAAGCTTTCTTT,CASSLKGRTEAFF,TRBJ1-1,few,.,TRBV12-3/TRBV12-4
TGCAGCGCGGTAGAAAGTTACACCGGGGAGCTGTTTTTT,CSAVESYTGELFF,TRBJ2-2,few,.,TRBV29-1
TGTGCCAGCAGCTCGGGACAGGCACCCTCCTACAATGAGCAGTTCTTC,CASSSGQAPSYNEQFF,TRBJ2-1,few,TRBD1,TRBV6-5
TGTGCCAGCAGCTTATCCCCGAGGGGCAATGAGCAGTTCTTC,CASSLSPRGNEQFF,TRBJ2-1,.,.,TRBV7-3
TGCGCCAGCAGCTTCCAGACAGGCCTAGACGAGCAGTACTTC,CASSFQTGLDEQYF,TRBJ2-7,many,.,TRBV4-3
TGTGCCAGCAGTGAAGTTGTGCGTTGGGAAGGAGTAGGCACTGAAGCTTTCTTT,CASSEVVRWEGVGTEAFF,TRBJ1-1,.,.,TRBV6-1
TGCAGCGTTGTGGTCGCGAAGGACTACAATGAGCAGTTCTTC,CSVVVAKDYNEQFF,TRBJ2-1,few,.,TRBV29-1
TGTGCCAGCAGCTCCGGGGCGGGGTACAATGAGCAGTTCTTC,CASSSGAGYNEQFF,TRBJ2-1,.,.,TRBV7-6
TGTGCCAGCGGACATAGCAATCAGCCCCAGCATTTT,CASGHSNQPQHF,TRBJ1-5,few,.,TRBV7-2
TGTGCCATCAGTGAGGAGCGGGAGGCCTCACAGTTCTTC,CAISEEREASQFF,TRBJ2-1,few,TRBD2,TRBV10-3
TGTGCCACCGGGCGGGGGTACAATGAGCAGTTCTTC,CATGRGYNEQFF,TRBJ2-1,many,TRBD2,TRBV2
TGTGCCAGCAGCATAAGACTACAGGGCTCTGGCTACACCTTC,CASSIRLQGSGYTF,TRBJ1-2,.,.,TRBV7-2
TGTGCCAGCAGCCGATGGGACACTCCCTACGAGCAGTACTTC,CASSRWDTPYEQYF,TRBJ2-7,.,.,TRBV21-1
TGTGCCAGTAGTATAGATAGGTCAGGACCCTACGAGCAGTACTTC,CASSIDRSGPYEQYF,TRBJ2-7,.,.,TRBV19
TGCAGCGTAACTAGCGGGACGTTTGAGCAGTTCTTC,CSVTSGTFEQFF,TRBJ2-1,many,TRBD2,TRBV29-1
TGTGCCAGCAGTTCGACAGGGAGCTCTGAAAACACCATATATTTT,CASSSTGSSENTIYF,TRBJ1-3,few,TRBD1,TRBV12-3/TRBV12-4
TGTGCCAGCAGTAACCCGGGCTACTCTGCCGGAAACACCATATATTTT,CASSNPGYSAGNTIYF,TRBJ1-3,few,.,TRBV6-6
TGTGCCAGCAGTTTAGTCGGGAGGGATTACTATGGCTACACCTTC,CASSLVGRDYYGYTF,TRBJ1-2,many,.,TRBV12-3/TRBV12-4
TGTGCCAGCAGTTCCCAACTAGCGGGGCTAGGCACAGATACGCAGTATTTT,CASSSQLAGLGTDTQYF,TRBJ2-3,few,TRBD2,TRBV6-5
TGTGCCAGCAGCGTAGGGGCAGAAGGGACTGCTTTCTATGGCTACACCTTC,CASSVGAEGTAFYGYTF,TRBJ1-2,.,.,TRBV9
TGTGCCTGGAGTGTACAAGGCAGCTATAATTCACCCCTCCACTTT,CAWSVQGSYNSPLHF,TRBJ1-6,.,.,TRBV30
TGTGCCAGCAGCTTGCATGGCTACGAGCAGTACTTC,CASSLHGYEQYF,TRBJ2-7,medium-sized,.,TRBV11-2
TGTGCCAGCTCATATAATCCGAGCGAGGAGCAGTTCTTC,CASSYNPSEEQFF,TRBJ2-1,few,.,TRBV18
TGTGCCAGCAGCACCGTCCTGGATCGCACAGATACGCAGTATTTT,CASSTVLDRTDTQYF,TRBJ2-3,few,.,TRBV5-4
TGCAGCGTTGCGGCTTCGGGTACAACCTACGAGCAGTACTTC,CSVAASGTTYEQYF,TRBJ2-7,many,.,TRBV29-1
TGTGCCAGCAGCCAAGCCGGCGGGAGAAGCACAGATACGCAGTATTTT,CASSQAGGRSTDTQYF,TRBJ2-3,.,TRBD2,TRBV3-1
TGTGCCAGCAGTTACCCGAACAAAGGCGACACTGAAGCTTTCTTT,CASSYPNKGDTEAFF,TRBJ1-1,many,.,TRBV6-6
TGTGCCAGCAGTTACTCGATGGGCCTCACCGGGGAGCTGTTTTTT,CASSYSMGLTGELFF,TRBJ2-2,few,.,TRBV6-6
TGTGCCAGCCACCCCCTCCCGCCAGGGGGTGTAGACGAGCAGTACTTC,CASHPLPPGGVDEQYF,TRBJ2-7,.,TRBD1,TRBV27
TGTGCCAGCAGTTACGGGCAGGGGGGCTACGAGCAGTACTTC,CASSYGQGGYEQYF,TRBJ2-7,many,.,TRBV6-6
TGTGCCAGCAATCAAAATAAAGGGGGCGCAGGCTATGGCTACACCTTC,CASNQNKGGAGYGYTF,TRBJ1-2,many,TRBD1,TRBV2
TGTGCCAGCAGTCGGACGGTTAGCTCCTACGAGCAGTACTTC,CASSRTVSSYEQYF,TRBJ2-7,many,.,TRBV11-2
TGCGCCAGCAGTCGGGGTCGCTCCTACAATGAGCAGTTCTTC,CASSRGRSYNEQFF,TRBJ2-1,few,.,TRBV6-5
TGCGCCAGCAGTTACCGGGGGGCCTACCAAGAGACCCAGTACTTC,CASSYRGAYQETQYF,TRBJ2-5,.,.,TRBV5-1
TGCAGCGTCGGGACAGGGGGCTTCGGAGAGACCCAGTACTTC,CSVGTGGFGETQYF,TRBJ2-5,medium-sized,TRBD1,TRBV29-1
TGTGCCAGCAGCAGTAGCGGGACTCGGCCTAATACGCAGTATTTT,CASSSSGTRPNTQYF,TRBJ2-3,many,TRBD2,TRBV12-3/TRBV12-4
TGTGCCAGCAGTTACGACCCAGCCGGCGCGGACAATGAGCAGTTCTTC,CASSYDPAGADNEQFF,TRBJ2-1,once,.,TRBV6-5
TGTGCCAGCAGGGGGGCTAGCGGTAATGAGCAGTTCTTC,CASRGASGNEQFF,TRBJ2-1,.,.,TRBV28
TGTGCCAGCAGTGGGACAGAGCTCTACGAGCAGTACTTC,CASSGTELYEQYF,TRBJ2-7,.,TRBD1,TRBV6-6
TGTGTCAGCCTAGCGGGAGAATCAAGCACCGGGGAGCTGTTTTTT,CVSLAGESSTGELFF,TRBJ2-2,.,TRBD2,TRBV28
TGTGCCTGGAGCAAAGGGTCTGAAAACACCATATATTTT,CAWSKGSENTIYF,TRBJ1-3,many,.,TRBV30
TGTGCCAGCAGCCGTGGGTATCGGTTCGCTGAAGCTTTCTTT,CASSRGYRFAEAFF,TRBJ1-1,few,.,TRBV12-3/TRBV12-4
TGTGCCAGCAGGGAAGTCATCACAGATACGCAGTATTTT,CASREVITDTQYF,TRBJ2-3,few,.,TRBV28
TGTGCCAGCAGCTTAGTGGGTCCACAGGAAAACTACGAGCAGTACTTC,CASSLVGPQENYEQYF,TRBJ2-7,few,.,TRBV7-9
TGTGCCAGCAGCTTAGTAGGGACAGGGACCAGGTCGGCCTACGAGCAGTACTTC,CASSLVGTGTRSAYEQYF,TRBJ2-7,.,TRBD1,TRBV7-2
TGTGCCAGTAGTATCAGCCTAGCGTACGGCACCGGGGAGCTGTTTTTT,CASSISLAYGTGELFF,TRBJ2-2,few,.,TRBV19